This record concerns one T cell receptor (beta chain) sequence. The target of this receptor is not known. There are no base qualities to consult, and no much larger clone falls within one base. The method behind the library was RT-PCR. Instrument on record: Illumina HiSeq 2500. TCRdb cleaned the public reads at Q25 with fastp, built clones with MiXCR and kept in-frame beta chains. Rows with one shared CDR3 protein collapse into an entry with the most common genes and DNA. The sample contains about 310,000 distinct CDR3 sequences, roughly 22% of them found a single time. The leading ten clones occupy about a tenth of the sample. The sample comes from a study of response to subunit inactivated influenza vaccine listed by TCRdb under 2018. For the wider study: Deep quantitative profiling of the T cell receptor repertoire was used in the study to follow responses to a trivalent subunit inactivated influenza vaccine.

Paper-wide results and their limitations: The authors proposed that each seasonal influenza vaccination may bring in only a limited number of new T cells.

CDR1 and CDR2 are read off the germline V gene (reference sequence) as GTSNPN and SVGIG. The junction shows trimming of 3 bases on V and 4 bases on J, and the gene matches do not reach 10 bases of it. From cysteine to phenylalanine, the CDR3 is 15 amino acids long. CDR3 DNA only is kept here, 45 bases in frame from base 1. The input for sequencing was PBMCs from blood, taken about 20 months after vaccination. The chain is encoded by TRBV30 joined to TRBJ1-1; 8 central bases correspond to TRBD1. The TCR was taken from a man aged 50 to 75 who received an inactivated influenza vaccine. Donor details come from another sample of the same person, matched by shared clones. The nucleotides read TGTGCCTGGAGGGTCAACAGGGGGAGAGGCACTGAAGCTTTCTTT. This is translated as CAWRVNRGRGTEAFF. When the CDR3 is completed using the reference TRBV30 and TRBJ1-1 genes on either side, the full variable domain is SQTIHQWPATLVQPVGSPLSLECTVEGTSNPNLYWYRQAAGRGLQLLFYSVGIGQISSEVPQNLSASRPQDRQFILSSKKLLLSDSGFYLCAWRVNRGRGTEAFFGQGTRLTVV.